Below are 15 T cell receptor beta chains sequenced from a single sample in a study of radiotherapy plus CTLA-4 blockade in lung cancer (dated by TCRdb to 2016 to 2019). Libraries were made using the immunoSEQ multiplex PCR assay. TCRdb carries this immuneACCESS record with in-frame sequences only. Its versions omit some clonotypes, under half of them owing to an unresolved V gene in the studies checked, with the rest unexplained. The table for this sample lists around 45,000 clones; over 75% of them were counted only once. 7.8% of the sample goes to the ten largest clones. Sequencing used peripheral blood, obtained from a patient treated with radiotherapy plus ipilimumab. The receptors stem from a human donor with non-small cell lung cancer whose response to radiotherapy plus ipilimumab could not be evaluated.

The chain carries TRBV28 and TRBJ2-7; 9 nucleotides agree with TRBD2. Germline V lookup: CDR1 MDHEN, CDR2 SYDVKM. The CDR3 runs 14 residues. The ends lost 8 bases at V and 6 bases at J; junction bases unmatched: 11. This chain's CDR3 is CASAPRSGRFEQYF. CDR3 nucleotide sequence: TGTGCCAGCGCCCCGCGGAGCGGGAGGTTCGAGCAGTACTTC.

The chain is built from TRBV19 and TRBJ1-2, with 7 nucleotides matching TRBD1. Germline lookup yields CDR1 LNHDA and CDR2 SQIVND (reference sequence). V was clipped by 3 bases and J by 5 bases; unmatched bases: 12. This CDR3 region has 16 residues. The CDR3 is CASSIFKRGQMYGYTF. In nucleotides, the CDR3 is TGTGCCAGTAGTATCTTTAAGAGGGGGCAGATGTATGGCTACACCTTC.

V gene TRBV2 combines with J gene TRBJ1-5, with TRBD1 matching 7 bases. Germline V gene lookup returns CDR1 SNHLY and CDR2 FYNNEI. J lost 0 bases, V lost 1 base, and 9 bases had no gene match. The CDR3 is 18 amino acids. The CDR3, as DNA: TGTGCCAGCAGTGAAGTTCCGGGACAGATACATAGCAATCAGCCCCAGCATTTT. As protein: CASSEVPGQIHSNQPQHF.

This clone has only a few counts. V gene TRBV2 combines with J gene TRBJ2-1, with a weak D call TRBD2 (5 bases). Trimming removed 7 bases from V and 2 bases from J, with 15 bases in between. The CDR3 sequence is 15 residues long. Germline lookup yields CDR1 SNHLY and CDR2 FYNNEI. The chain's CDR3 is CASTREGSAYNEQFF. The CDR3 nucleotides read TGTGCCAGCACCCGTGAGGGAAGCGCCTACAATGAGCAGTTCTTC.

The chain links TRBV5-6 to TRBJ2-3; D unresolved. The CDR3 covers 12 residues. V gave up 4 bases and J gave up 4 bases, with 7 bases separating them. Germline CDR1 SGHDT, CDR2 YYEEEE. In nucleotides, the CDR3 is TGTGCCAGCAGCGCTACTTCAGATACGCAGTATTTT. Its protein is CASSATSDTQYF.

This clone has just a few counts. V and J are TRBV4-1 and TRBJ1-2, with 7 nucleotides matching TRBD1. CDR3 length equals 18 residues. V lost 3 bases and J lost 3; bases outside the gene matches: 16. CDR1 and CDR2 (germline): MGHRA, YSYEKL. The CDR3 DNA is TGCGCCAGCAGCCACCAACCTTTCCCCGACAGGGAGGACTATGGCTACACCTTC. Translation gives CASSHQPFPDREDYGYTF.

CDR3 region: CASSRQGALTYEQYF. The CDR3, as DNA: TGCGCCAGCAGCCGACAGGGGGCACTAACCTACGAGCAGTACTTC. The J gene is TRBJ2-5, the V gene TRBV4-1, with 10 bases identical to TRBD1. Judging by the DNA end, TRBJ2-7 fits better; the J call may be wrong. This CDR3 contains 15 residues. Germline CDR1 reads MGHRA; CDR2 reads YSYEKL.

This chain uses TRBV19 with TRBJ1-5; no clear D gene. The CDR3 runs to 15 residues. CDR1 is LNHDA, CDR2 SQIVND, per germline (reference sequence). The V gene lost 1 base and the J gene lost 2 bases, with 9 bases spanning the gap. CDR3 nucleotide sequence: TGTGCCAGTAGTATAGGACAAGGCGGCAATCAGCCCCAGCATTTT. Protein product: CASSIGQGGNQPQHF.

The chain recombines TRBV7-9 with TRBJ2-3; a possible D gene is TRBD1 (6 bases). V was pared by 7 bases and J by 1 base, with 18 bases between. The CDR3 is 16 amino acids. The germline CDR1 and CDR2 sequences are SEHNR and FQNEAQ (reference sequence). As DNA, the CDR3 is TGTGCCAGCACCTCCGTCATGACAGGCGGCACAGATACGCAGTATTTT. Amino acids: CASTSVMTGGTDTQYF.

V gene TRBV27 combines with J gene TRBJ1-1, with D possibly being TRBD1 (6 bases). V lost 4 bases and J lost 4, with 10 bases in between. This CDR3 contains 13 residues. Germline-derived CDR1 and CDR2 are MNHEY and SMNVEV (reference sequence). As DNA, the CDR3 is TGTGCCAGCAGTTACAGGGTCAGCACTGAAGCTTTCTTT. It translates to CASSYRVSTEAFF.

The chain couples TRBV6-5 to TRBJ2-7, with D possibly TRBD1 on 5 matching bases. The V gene lost 6 bases and the J gene lost 0 bases, with 15 bases spanning the gap. CDR1 and CDR2 from the germline V gene are MNHEY and SVGAGI. The CDR3 length is 15 residues. The CDR3 bases are TGTGCCAGCAGCCTCCAGGACAAGTCCTCCTACGAGCAGTACTTC. This gives the protein CASSLQDKSSYEQYF.

This clone was detected only a few times. The genes are TRBV9 and TRBJ2-6; tentative D call: TRBD2 (5 bases). Germline CDR1 reads SGDLS; CDR2 reads YYNGEE. The CDR3 has 16 residues. V dropped 1 base and J dropped 4 bases, with 12 bases sitting between them. DNA of the CDR3: TGTGCCAGCAGCGTAAATCCCCCGGGGGGGGCCAACGTCCTGACTTTC. It yields the protein CASSVNPPGGANVLTF.

The CDR3 DNA follows: TGTGCCTGGAGTCCTTGGCGGATTTCCGGGACAGGGATTGAAGCTTTCTTT. Translation gives CAWSPWRISGTGIEAFF. The genes are TRBV30 and TRBJ1-1, with 9 bases lining up with TRBD1. Per the germline V gene, CDR1 is GTSNPN and CDR2 is SVGIG (reference sequence). The CDR3 has 17 amino acids. Trimming cost V 2 bases and J 7 bases; bases outside gene matches: 17.

The V call is TRBV11-2, the J call TRBJ1-6; possibly TRBD1 for D (5 bases). The length of the CDR3 is 17 residues. Germline V lookup: CDR1 SGHAT, CDR2 FQNNGV. V lost 2 bases to trimming and J lost 8 bases, with 19 bases between them. The CDR3 loop reads CASSLKNWPGHDSPLHF. DNA of the CDR3: TGTGCCAGCAGCTTAAAAAACTGGCCAGGGCATGATTCACCCCTCCACTTT. Looking up the rest from reference TRBV11-2 and TRBJ1-6 gives the full variable domain: EAGVAQSPRYKIIEKRQSVAFWCNPISGHATLYWYQQILGQGPKLLIQFQNNGVVDDSQLPKDRFSAERLKGVDSTLKIQPAKLEDSAVYLCASSLKNWPGHDSPLHFGNGTRLTVT.

The rearrangement uses TRBV25-1 and TRBJ1-1, with D tentatively TRBD1 (6 bases). Looked up from germline, CDR1 is MGHDK and CDR2 is SYGVNS. The CDR3 loop spans 14 amino acids. V was trimmed by 1 base and J by 4 bases, leaving 10 bases between them. The CDR3 region is CASSECEGVTEAFF. CDR3 DNA: TGTGCCAGCAGTGAATGTGAGGGGGTCACTGAAGCTTTCTTT.